The T cell receptor beta chain under discussion was sequenced for a study of blood T cell repertoires in COVID-19. Study details: Material from acute and convalescent COVID-19 was sourced from the United States, Italy and Spain. Sources were T cells, B-cell-depleted T cells, or PBMCs; the material itself was cDNA or gDNA.

This clone was recorded at least ten times. Original processing methods: Nucleated cell number was recorded as an estimate derived from reference gene primer amplification. This table comes from immunoSEQ multiplex PCR, and its TCRdb copy is limited to in-frame clones, with some not included. For V, J and clone size, that table is used; D and trimming come from the DNA. The data contain some 200,000 clones, about four fifths of them singletons. Sequencing was done on a sample of peripheral blood. This receptor was taken from a woman of 80 years or more with acute or convalescent COVID-19.

In DNA form, the CDR3 reads TGTGCCAGCAGTGTCTCCCCAGTTTACGAGCAGTACTTC. Its protein is CASSVSPVYEQYF. The chain links TRBV2 to TRBJ2-7; D unclear. Between the trimmed V and J ends, which lost 4 bases and 4 bases, there was a span of 11 bases. Germline values: CDR1 SNHLY, CDR2 FYNNEI. The CDR3 is 13 amino acids.